These 24 T cell receptor beta chains came from one sample sequenced in a study of radiotherapy plus CTLA-4 blockade in lung cancer. Sequencing was performed with immunoSEQ multiplex PCR; in TCRdb, only in-frame clones are kept and a portion is missing. The sample shows under 40,000 clones, around 70% of them seen only once. Sequenced here: peripheral blood, sampled from a patient treated with radiotherapy plus ipilimumab. These TCRs come from a human donor with non-small cell lung cancer who had stable disease on radiotherapy plus ipilimumab.

In its sample, this clone was seen once. This rearrangement joins TRBV5-6 to TRBJ2-7, with 7 bases that match TRBD2. Germline V gene sequence: CDR1 SGHDT, CDR2 YYEEEE. The CDR3 spans 15 residues. V was clipped by 2 bases and J by 3 bases; unmatched bases: 8. CDR3 region: CASSLGVAGGYEQYF. In nucleotides, the CDR3 is TGTGCCAGCAGCTTAGGAGTAGCGGGCGGCTACGAGCAGTACTTC.

CDR3 DNA: TGCAGCGTCCCGGCAGGACTGCCGAGAAACGAGCAGTACTTC. Translation: CSVPAGLPRNEQYF. The chain joins TRBV29-1 to TRBJ2-7, with a tentative D call TRBD2 (5 bases). Germline V CDR1 and CDR2: SQVTM, ANQGSEA. V lost 6 bases to trimming and J lost 5 bases, with 20 bases between them. The CDR3 is 14 residues long.

V usage is TRBV19 and J usage is TRBJ1-1, with D hard to call. This CDR3 is built from 13 residues. Germline CDR1 is LNHDA and CDR2 is SQIVND (reference sequence). V gave up 0 bases and J gave up 7 bases, with 9 bases separating them. CDR3 sequence (DNA): TGTGCCAGTAGTATAGAGGTCAAACGTGAAGCTTTCTTT. It translates to CASSIEVKREAFF.

CDR3 in DNA: TGTGCCAGCAGCCAAGATGGCAGACTGAACACTGAAGCTTTCTTT. Protein sequence: CASSQDGRLNTEAFF. The chain employs TRBV14 and TRBJ1-1; D is ambiguous. CDR1 is SGHDN and CDR2 is FVKESK in the germline V gene. This CDR3 is 15 amino acids long. Trimming cost V 0 bases and J 0 bases, with 8 bases left between them.

The J gene is TRBJ2-1, the V gene TRBV4-1, with D possibly TRBD1 on 6 matching bases. The CDR3 runs 13 residues. Germline V gene data show CDR1 as MGHRA and CDR2 as YSYEKL. V gave up 4 bases and J gave up 8 bases, with 12 bases separating them. The chain's CDR3 is CASSPKGDDEQFF. CDR3 nucleotides: TGCGCCAGCAGCCCAAAGGGGGACGATGAGCAGTTCTTC.

This rearrangement joins TRBV2 to TRBJ1-1; no definite D call. Looked up from germline, CDR1 is SNHLY and CDR2 is FYNNEI. The CDR3 is 14 residues long. Between the trimmed V and J ends, which lost 0 bases and 1 base, there was a span of 6 bases. The CDR3 coding sequence is TGTGCCAGCAGTGAAGCGGGGAAGAACACTGAAGCTTTCTTT. Translated: CASSEAGKNTEAFF.

The rearrangement joins TRBV30 to TRBJ2-7, with a possible D match to TRBD1 (6 bases). The CDR3 loop spans 11 amino acids. Germline assignment: CDR1 GTSNPN and CDR2 SVGIG (reference sequence). The ends were cut back, 4 bases at V and 4 bases at J, with 8 bases in the middle. The CDR3 DNA reads TGTGCCTGGACCCAGGGGTACGAGCAGTACTTC. Its protein product is CAWTQGYEQYF. The full variable domain, rest sourced from reference TRBV30 and TRBJ2-7, is SQTIHQWPATLVQPVGSPLSLECTVEGTSNPNLYWYRQAAGRGLQLLFYSVGIGQISSEVPQNLSASRPQDRQFILSSKKLLLSDSGFYLCAWTQGYEQYFGPGTRLTVT.

This clone was recorded a few times. The chain has TRBV27 and TRBJ1-4, with 9 bases lining up with TRBD1. Unmatched junction bases numbered 9, after V lost 5 bases and J lost 8 bases. The CDR3 loop spans 15 amino acids. Germline-derived CDR1 and CDR2 are MNHEY and SMNVEV (reference sequence). CDR3 protein: CASSALQGAREKLFF. The CDR3 bases are TGTGCCAGCAGTGCGTTACAGGGGGCACGCGAAAAACTGTTTTTT.

The V and J genes are TRBV18 and TRBJ1-2; the D gene is possibly TRBD1 (5 bases). Germline V gene lookup returns CDR1 KGHSH and CDR2 LQKENI. CDR3 length: 16 residues. Trimming took off 5 bases at V and 7 bases at J, with 23 bases between the two ends. The CDR3 here is CASSSGDRGLSAGYTF. The CDR3, as DNA: TGTGCCAGCTCATCGGGGGACCGTGGTCTATCGGCTGGCTACACCTTC.

The chain combines TRBV4-2 with TRBJ2-2, with no clear D. Trimming shortened V by 3 bases and J by 0 bases, and 5 bases separated the two germline ends. This CDR3 contains 14 residues. The V gene's germline CDR1 is LGHNA and CDR2 YNFKEQ. The CDR3 protein is CASSHGTNTGELFF. DNA for the CDR3: TGTGCCAGCAGCCACGGAACGAACACCGGGGAGCTGTTTTTT.

This chain links TRBV7-2 with TRBJ2-7; D could derive from TRBD1 or TRBD2 (5 bases each). V was cut by 5 bases and J by 0 bases, with 14 bases left in between. The CDR3 loop spans 15 amino acids. Germline CDR1 and CDR2: SGHTA and FQGNSA. The CDR3 DNA sequence: TGTGCCAGCAGCCTCAGGGACCACAGCTCCTACGAGCAGTACTTC. It encodes CASSLRDHSSYEQYF.

The chain carries TRBV11-3 and TRBJ2-2, with no clear D. Trimming pared 5 bases from V and 4 bases from J, leaving 11 bases between. Germline assignment: CDR1 SGHNT and CDR2 YENEEA. The CDR3 sequence is 14 residues long. The CDR3 DNA is TGTGCCAGCAGCGACCCCTATGGCACCGGGGAGCTGTTTTTT. Translating it yields CASSDPYGTGELFF.

This chain connects TRBV7-9 to TRBJ2-5; the match to TRBD2 covers 12 bases. CDR1 and CDR2 from the germline V gene are SEHNR and FQNEAQ (reference sequence). J was trimmed by 5 bases and V by 5 bases; bases with no gene match: 6. The CDR3 has 15 residues. The CDR3 DNA reads as TGTGCCAGCAGCCCCAGACTAGCGGGGGACGAGACCCAGTACTTC. Translated: CASSPRLAGDETQYF.

This rearrangement joins TRBV11-2 to TRBJ1-3, with D hard to call. V dropped 5 bases and J dropped 4 bases, with 9 bases sitting between them. In germline, CDR1 is SGHAT, CDR2 FQNNGV. The CDR3 runs to 13 residues. The CDR3, as DNA: TGTGCCAGCAGCCCCACAGCCGGAAACACCATATATTTT. Its protein product is CASSPTAGNTIYF.

Written as DNA, the CDR3 is TGTGCCAGTAGTGACTCGGCCCAAGAGACCCAGTACTTC. Amino acid sequence: CASSDSAQETQYF. This chain connects TRBV19 to TRBJ2-5; D gene unclear. This CDR3 contains 13 residues. Trimming removed 5 bases from V and 1 base from J, with 8 bases in between. The V gene's germline CDR1 is LNHDA and CDR2 SQIVND (reference sequence). The full variable domain, completed using reference TRBV19 and TRBJ2-5, is DGGITQSPKYLFRKEGQNVTLSCEQNLNHDAMYWYRQDPGQGLRLIYYSQIVNDFQKGDIAEGYSVSREKKESFPLTVTSAQKNPTAFYLCASSDSAQETQYFGPGTRLLVL.

CDR3 in amino acids: CAWSVGGLTTGELFF. The CDR3, as DNA: TGTGCCTGGAGTGTAGGGGGCTTAACCACCGGGGAGCTGTTTTTT. This chain uses TRBV30 with TRBJ2-2; 7 nucleotides line up with TRBD1. The CDR3 consists of 15 residues. The V segment lost 0 bases and the J segment 4 bases; nucleotides outside the gene matches: 5. Germline CDR1 is GTSNPN and CDR2 is SVGIG (reference sequence).

This clone has just a few counts. The chain recombines TRBV9 with TRBJ2-1; 7 bases agree with TRBD2. V lost 3 bases and J lost 8; bases outside the gene matches: 8. The CDR3 spans 14 residues. Per germline, CDR1 SGDLS and CDR2 YYNGEE. CDR3: CASSGGGRTHEQFF. CDR3 DNA sequence: TGTGCCAGCAGCGGTGGCGGGAGAACCCATGAGCAGTTCTTC.

With regard to this clone: Relative to the germline gene, one junction end is altered; a read error may explain this. J is TRBJ2-7 and V is TRBV7-7; the D is unclear. The CDR3 is 13 amino acids. CDR1 is SSHAT, CDR2 FNYEAQ, per germline (reference sequence). CDR3 coding DNA: TGTGCTAGCAGTCCTTCTTCTTCCTACGAGCAGTACTTC. Its protein is CASSPSSSYEQYF.

The genes are TRBV21-1 and TRBJ2-2; no check of the table's D call, TRBD2, against the DNA was made. TRBV21-1 is labeled a pseudogene. This CDR3 comprises 17 residues. CDR3 bases: TGTGCCAGCAGCAAAGCGATTAAGCGGGAGAACACCGGGGAGCTGTTTTTT. It encodes CASSKAIKRENTGELFF.

Within the sample, this clone is medium-sized. The identical CDR3 is also encoded by other nucleotide sequences in the sample. This rearrangement joins TRBV2 to TRBJ2-1; D is ambiguous. Trimming removed 3 bases from V and 4 bases from J, with 4 bases in between. Looked up from germline, CDR1 is SNHLY and CDR2 is FYNNEI. The CDR3 loop spans 12 amino acids. The chain's CDR3 is CASSDGYNEQFF. In DNA, the CDR3 is TGTGCCAGCAGTGATGGTTACAATGAGCAGTTCTTC.

V gene TRBV27 combines with J gene TRBJ2-3; the D gene is possibly TRBD2 (5 bases). Germline V gene data show CDR1 as MNHEY and CDR2 as SMNVEV (reference sequence). The CDR3 loop spans 16 amino acids. V lost 0 bases to trimming and J lost 2 bases, with 12 bases between them. DNA for the CDR3: TGTGCCAGCAGTTTATCTTGGGTAGCGTCCACAGATACGCAGTATTTT. Amino acids: CASSLSWVASTDTQYF.

The genes are TRBV7-9 and TRBJ2-7; 12 positions match TRBD1. Germline CDR1 SEHNR, CDR2 FQNEAQ (reference sequence). The junction had 7 bases not matched to a gene; V was cut back by 1 base and J by 6 bases. The CDR3 is 16 amino acids. The CDR3 here is CASSLVAGTGGGEQYF. For the CDR3, the DNA is TGTGCCAGCAGCTTAGTAGCCGGGACAGGGGGCGGCGAGCAGTACTTC. The full variable domain, rest sourced from reference TRBV7-9 and TRBJ2-7, is DTGVSQNPRHKITKRGQNVTFRCDPISEHNRLYWYRQTLGQGPEFLTYFQNEAQLEKSRLLSDRFSAERPKGSFSTLEIQRTEQGDSAMYLCASSLVAGTGGGEQYFGPGTRLTVT.

J is TRBJ2-7 and V is TRBV7-8; 9 positions match TRBD2. Per the germline V gene, CDR1 is SGHVS and CDR2 is FQNEAQ. The V and J ends lost 5 bases and 3 bases, in that order; junction bases with no gene match: 11. The CDR3 has 16 amino acids. This CDR3 is CASSNLATSGNYEQYF. In DNA form, the CDR3 reads TGTGCCAGCAGCAACCTAGCGACTAGCGGAAACTACGAGCAGTACTTC.

The chain uses TRBV1 and TRBJ2-1. TRBV1 is designated a pseudogene. The CDR3 runs 15 residues. The DNA for the CDR3 is TGCACCAGCAGCCAAAGGCTTCCCTCCTACAATGAGCAGTTCTTC. This codes for CTSSQRLPSYNEQFF.